Listed below are T cell receptor beta chains from one sample, sequenced in a study of blood T cell repertoires in COVID-19. TCRdb's copy holds only in-frame clones and misses some; the assay was immunoSEQ multiplex PCR. The repertoire holds 90,000 to 130,000 clones, with over 70% as singletons. Sequenced: peripheral blood. The source of these receptors is a woman in her 70s with acute or convalescent COVID-19. The CDR3 runs from the conserved cysteine through the conserved F or W. The D gene is left open where the match is weak. Only some rows state a clone size, as once, few, many or a class for expanded clones.

CASSMGQGHQPQHF	TGTGCCAGCAGCATGGGACAGGGGCATCAGCCCCAGCATTTT	TRBV6-5	TRBJ1-5	-	TRBD1
CATRSGPNPNTEAFF	TGTGCCACTCGATCAGGGCCAAACCCGAACACTGAAGCTTTCTTT	TRBV3-1/TRBV3-2	TRBJ1-1	-	-
CASSPQVSAPLHF	TGTGCCAGCAGCCCTCAGGTTTCGGCACCCCTCCACTTT	TRBV3-1/TRBV3-2	TRBJ1-6	-	-
CASSPPVTGTYEQYF	TGTGCCAGCAGCCCTCCGGTTACAGGGACCTACGAGCAGTACTTC	TRBV7-9	TRBJ2-7	-	-
CAISEQENSPLHF	TGTGCCATCAGTGAGCAGGAAAATTCACCCCTCCACTTT	TRBV10-3	TRBJ1-6	-	-
CASSSRLAGETYNEQFF	TGTGCCAGCAGTTCGCGACTAGCGGGAGAGACCTACAATGAGCAGTTCTTC	TRBV28	TRBJ2-1	-	TRBD2
CASSLAVRYGYTF	TGTGCCAGCAGTTTAGCTGTCCGGTATGGCTACACCTTC	TRBV12-3/TRBV12-4	TRBJ1-2	few	-
CASSQGSGMNTEAFF	TGTGCCAGCAGCCAAGGATCAGGCATGAACACTGAAGCTTTCTTT	TRBV3-1/TRBV3-2	TRBJ1-1	-	-
CASTRGTYEQYF	TGTGCCAGCACCCGTGGCACCTACGAGCAGTACTTC	TRBV5-5	TRBJ2-7	once	-
CASSETGTGGEKLFF	TGTGCCAGTAGTGAAACCGGGACAGGGGGTGAAAAACTGTTTTTT	TRBV19	TRBJ1-4	-	TRBD1
CASSQSTEGTRYEQYF	TGTGCCAGCAGCCAATCCACCGAAGGGACTCGGTACGAGCAGTACTTC	TRBV11-2	TRBJ2-7	-	-
CASRQGTDTIYF	TGTGCCAGTAGACAGGGGACGGACACCATATATTTT	TRBV19	TRBJ1-3	-	TRBD1
CASSQDPSYNEQFF	TGCGCCAGCAGCCAAGACCCTAGCTACAATGAGCAGTTCTTC	TRBV4-1	TRBJ2-1	-	-
CASSPTGTRAYNEQFF	TGTGCCAGCAGCCCAACCGGGACTAGAGCCTACAATGAGCAGTTCTTC	TRBV5-4	TRBJ2-1	-	TRBD2
CASGLNPGGFYNEQFF	TGTGCTAGTGGTTTGAACCCAGGGGGCTTCTACAATGAGCAGTTCTTC	TRBV12-5	TRBJ2-1	-	TRBD1
CASSPGTGGGLATEAFF	TGCGCCAGCAGCCCCGGGACAGGGGGCGGATTGGCCACTGAAGCTTTCTTT	TRBV5-1	TRBJ1-1	-	TRBD1
CASSAGLAGVGEADTQYF	TGTGCCAGCAGCGCCGGACTAGCGGGAGTAGGTGAGGCAGATACGCAGTATTTT	TRBV9	TRBJ2-3	-	TRBD2
CASSVDGGYNEKLFF	TGTGCCAGCAGCGTAGATGGCGGATATAATGAAAAACTGTTTTTT	TRBV9	TRBJ1-4	-	-
CSVDEFRDRGDYGYTF	TGCAGCGTTGATGAATTCCGGGACAGGGGAGATTATGGCTACACCTTC	TRBV29-1	TRBJ1-2	once	TRBD1
CALTTSGAGELFF	TGTGCCTTGACCACCTCCGGGGCCGGGGAGCTGTTTTTT	TRBV30	TRBJ2-2	few	-
CASSMEYRGYTGELFF	TGTGCCAGTAGTATGGAGTACCGGGGATACACCGGGGAGCTGTTTTTT	TRBV19	TRBJ2-2	-	-
CASSQVTGDLSREYF	TGCGCCAGCAGCCAAGTTACAGGGGACCTCTCTCGGGAGTACTTC	TRBV4-1	TRBJ2-7	-	TRBD1
CAISATGGQYTEAFF	TGTGCCATCAGTGCCACAGGGGGCCAATACACTGAAGCTTTCTTT	TRBV10-3	TRBJ1-1	once	TRBD1
CSVPTKYNEQFF	TGCAGCGTGCCAACAAAGTACAATGAGCAGTTCTTC	TRBV29-1	TRBJ2-1	once	-
CASRGNGQGENEKLFF	TGTGCCAGCAGGGGAAATGGACAGGGCGAAAATGAAAAACTGTTTTTT	TRBV13	TRBJ1-4	few	TRBD1
CASSEGLNTEAFF	TGTGCCAGCTCAGAGGGCCTTAACACTGAAGCTTTCTTT	TRBV18	TRBJ1-1	-	-
CASSELTGGEGDEQFF	TGTGCCAGCAGTGAATTGACAGGGGGTGAAGGGGATGAGCAGTTCTTC	TRBV25-1	TRBJ2-1	-	TRBD1
CASSLAGAGSYEQYF	TGCGCCAGCAGCTTGGCAGGGGCCGGCTCCTACGAGCAGTACTTC	TRBV5-1	TRBJ2-7	few	-
CASSFSVNQPQHF	TGTGCCAGCAGCTTCAGTGTTAATCAGCCCCAGCATTTT	TRBV7-9	TRBJ1-5	once	-
CASSPRDRLSYEQYF	TGTGCCAGCAGTCCCCGGGACAGGCTCTCCTACGAGCAGTACTTC	TRBV6-5	TRBJ2-7	once	TRBD1
CASAAAADQETQYF	TGTGCCAGTGCGGCGGCAGCGGACCAAGAGACCCAGTACTTC	TRBV19	TRBJ2-5	once	-
CASSISRGHSPLHF	TGTGCCAGTAGTATTTCCAGGGGGCATTCACCCCTCCACTTT	TRBV19	TRBJ1-6	-	TRBD1
CSVELAWEQYF	TGCAGCGTTGAACTAGCCTGGGAGCAGTACTTC	TRBV29-1	TRBJ2-7	-	-
CASSGGTGITGELFF	TGCGCCAGCAGCGGGGGGACAGGGATCACCGGGGAGCTGTTTTTT	TRBV5-1	TRBJ2-2	-	TRBD1
CASSYDRRLFF	TGTGCCAGCTCATACGACAGGAGACTGTTTTTT	TRBV18	TRBJ1-4	-	-
CASSYSAGSVTGELFF	TGTGCCAGCAGTTACTCGGCCGGGAGCGTCACCGGGGAGCTGTTTTTT	TRBV6-5	TRBJ2-2	-	-
CASSDGSAGNTIYF	TGTGCCAGCAGTGACGGCAGCGCTGGAAACACCATATATTTT	TRBV6-1	TRBJ1-3	once	-
CASSLGQTGLPYEQYF	TGCGCCAGCAGCTTGGGCCAGACAGGCCTTCCCTACGAGCAGTACTTC	TRBV5-1	TRBJ2-7	-	-
CATSRSDRGRRGATNEKLFF	TGTGCCACCAGCAGATCCGACAGGGGGCGTAGAGGGGCAACTAATGAAAAACTGTTTTTT	TRBV15	TRBJ1-4	-	TRBD1
CASSRGGNEQFF	TGTGCCAGTAGTAGGGGGGGGAATGAGCAGTTCTTC	TRBV19	TRBJ2-1	-	TRBD2
CASSPERGGRGNEQFF	TGTGCCAGCTCACCAGAGCGCGGCGGGAGGGGAAATGAGCAGTTCTTC	TRBV18	TRBJ2-1	-	TRBD2
CASRGGFDTGEKLFF	TGTGCCAGCAGGGGCGGTTTTGACACGGGGGAAAAACTGTTTTTT	TRBV6-5	TRBJ1-4	few	-